The clone carrying this TCR beta chain has ten or more counts. Its specificity is not known. This specimen comes from a study of regulatory T cells in long-lasting Graves disease. Germline CDR1 is MNHNS and CDR2 is SASEGT. The CDR3 totals 14 residues. With 7 bases clipped from V and 2 bases from J, the junction kept 5 bases outside the gene matches. The study, taken as a whole, reports: Analyses excluded thyroid tissue, covering peripheral blood alone.

The sample's time point: persistent/refractory GD, antithyroid drugs over 5 years with positive TRAb. Preparation of the TCR library used RNA extracted from PBMCs. It was by American Thyroid Association guidelines that Graves' disease was diagnosed. Library construction for TCR beta used iRepertoire HTBI primers and Arm-PCR of CDR3 regions. TCRdb analysed the multiplex PCR reads with MiXCR anew, one entry per CDR3 protein. The sample holds about half a million distinct CDR3 sequences, around a fifth seen once. The source material was peripheral blood mononuclear cells (PBMCs), sampled when the disease was refractory, from a patient treated with antithyroid drugs. The J gene is TRBJ1-5, the V gene TRBV6-1; TRBD1 matches at 7 bases. The sequence came from a female donor with Graves disease. CDR3 protein: CASNYRGGNQPQHF. The CDR3 DNA reads as TGTGCCAGCAACTACAGGGGCGGCAATCAGCCCCAGCATTTT.